The next 7 T cell receptor beta chains were all read from a single sample in a study of T-cell reconstitution after alpha-beta-depleted transplantation in children. Preparation of the TCRbeta library involved a method that used unique molecular identifiers. Via MiXCR, TCRdb re-called the PCR reads, giving one row per CDR3 protein. The table shows around 370,000 distinct CDR3 sequences, with 10% occurring only once. Sequenced material: PBMCs from the stem cell graft donor, taken from the stem cell graft. All receptors derive from a human donor who donated a stem cell graft to a child with acute lymphoblastic leukemia.

The V call is TRBV2, the J call TRBJ2-1, with TRBD1 identical over 7 bases. The CDR3 spans 14 residues. Germline trimming cut 6 bases from V and 6 bases from J; bases unmatched to any gene: 8. The germline gives CDR1 SNHLY, CDR2 FYNNEI. CDR3 region: CASRAGTGVNEQFF. The CDR3 coding sequence is TGTGCCAGCAGAGCCGGAACAGGGGTCAATGAGCAGTTCTTC.

This clonotype was seen repeatedly, ten times or more. The CDR3 nucleotides read TGCGCCAGCAGGCTAACCCGGGACGGGTACAATGAGCAGTTCTTC. It yields the protein CASRLTRDGYNEQFF. The chain links TRBV4-1 to TRBJ2-1; the D call may be TRBD1 or TRBD2 (5 bases each). Germline V lookup: CDR1 MGHRA, CDR2 YSYEKL. Trimming stripped 6 bases from V and 4 bases from J, with 16 bases between. This CDR3 spans 15 amino acids.

This clonotype appeared a few times. V usage is TRBV10-3 and J usage is TRBJ1-3; 10 bases line up with TRBD1. The CDR3 runs to 16 residues. V trimming: 5 bases; J trimming: 2 bases; junction bases outside the gene matches: 6. CDR1 and CDR2 from the germline V gene are ENHRY and SYGVKD. The CDR3 here is CAISTGQGSTGNTIYF. The CDR3 DNA sequence: TGTGCCATCAGTACGGGACAGGGGAGCACTGGAAACACCATATATTTT.

The rearrangement joins TRBV24-1 to TRBJ2-5, with D possibly being TRBD1 (5 bases). This CDR3 spans 19 amino acids. Germline V gene sequence: CDR1 KGHDR, CDR2 SFDVKD. The V end lost 0 bases, the J end lost 1 base, and 20 bases lay between the germline ends. CDR3 nucleotide sequence: TGTGCCACCAGTGATTTGCGGAAACGACAGCTACCCTCCCAAGAGACCCAGTACTTC. Residues: CATSDLRKRQLPSQETQYF.

This clonotype was recorded at least ten times. The genes are TRBV28 and TRBJ2-2; D remains unclear. Germline V gives CDR1 MDHEN, CDR2 SYDVKM. The CDR3 has 12 residues. V lost 5 bases and J 4 bases, leaving 5 bases between the germline ends. DNA of the CDR3: TGTGCCAGCAGTGGGCTCACCGGGGAGCTGTTTTTT. Encoded protein: CASSGLTGELFF.

A few counts support this clonotype. This chain joins TRBV12-3 or TRBV12-4 and TRBJ2-1; 9 nucleotides line up with TRBD2. J gave up 6 bases and V 7 bases, and 10 bases lay outside the gene matches. This CDR3 has 15 residues. This chain's CDR3 is CASTSSGSSGNEQFF. The CDR3, as DNA: TGTGCCAGCACCAGTAGCGGGAGCAGCGGCAATGAGCAGTTCTTC.

This clonotype turned up a few times. The chain is built from TRBV18 and TRBJ1-1; perhaps TRBD1 as D (5 bases). V was cut by 4 bases and J by 6 bases, with 12 bases left in between. The germline gives CDR1 KGHSH, CDR2 LQKENI. CDR3 length: 13 amino acids. Here the CDR3 reads CASSRDSLSEAFF. The DNA of the CDR3 is TGTGCCAGCTCACGAGACAGCCTTTCTGAAGCTTTCTTT.